These 10 T cell receptor beta chains share one sample of origin, sequenced in a study of identical twins. TCRdb re-called the 5' RACE reads through MiXCR, storing one row per CDR3 protein. The table shows under 500,000 distinct CDR3 sequences, with 14% occurring only once. These data were also filed under a second study, of yellow fever vaccine responses in identical twins.

The sample was CD4+ T cells sorted from blood. The source is a woman under 30 in good health.

The chain employs TRBV4-2 and TRBJ2-7; 9 positions match TRBD1. Trimming took 4 bases from V and 4 from J; bases not matched to a gene: 5. This CDR3 contains 14 residues. Germline CDR1 and CDR2: LGHNA and YNFKEQ. In DNA form, the CDR3 reads TGTGCCAGCAGCCTCCGGACAGGGGAATACGAGCAGTACTTC. Translating it yields CASSLRTGEYEQYF.

The rearrangement links TRBV5-1 to TRBJ2-3; 7 bases line up with TRBD1. This CDR3 region has 16 residues. The junction had 6 bases not matched to a gene; V was cut back by 0 bases and J by 2 bases. Looked up from germline, CDR1 is SGHRS and CDR2 is YFSETQ. The CDR3 DNA is TGCGCCAGCAGCTTGGACGGGACAGATTACACAGATACGCAGTATTTT. It codes for CASSLDGTDYTDTQYF.

This clonotype was seen only a few times. The V and J genes are TRBV7-2 and TRBJ2-5; tentative D call: TRBD1 (6 bases). V was trimmed by 3 bases and J by 2 bases, leaving 13 bases between them. Germline CDR1 reads SGHTA; CDR2 reads FQGNSA. The CDR3 spans 15 residues. In DNA, the CDR3 is TGTGCCAGCAGCTTCTGGGCAGGACAGCAAGAGACCCAGTACTTC. This translates into CASSFWAGQQETQYF.

In this sample, this clonotype turned up many times. This chain uses TRBV27 with TRBJ2-7, with D unresolved. Germline lookup yields CDR1 MNHEY and CDR2 SMNVEV (reference sequence). V lost 2 bases, J lost 1 base, and 9 bases lay in between. The CDR3 covers 14 residues. CDR3 sequence: CASSLERRSYEQYF. The CDR3 coding sequence is TGTGCCAGCAGTTTAGAGCGCAGATCCTACGAGCAGTACTTC.

This clonotype was detected only a few times. The V call is TRBV6-5, the J call TRBJ1-5; 7 positions match TRBD1. CDR1 and CDR2 (germline): MNHEY, SVGAGI. There are 15 residues in the CDR3. J gave up 6 bases and V 2 bases, and 7 bases lay outside the gene matches. CDR3 nucleotides: TGTGCCAGCAGTTACCCCCAGGGGGAAAGTCAGCCCCAGCATTTT. Translation: CASSYPQGESQPQHF.

The chain links TRBV5-1 to TRBJ2-7; no definite D call. V lost 2 bases and J lost 9, with 15 bases in between. Germline lookup yields CDR1 SGHRS and CDR2 YFSETQ. This CDR3 has 13 amino acids. CDR3 region: CASSFARSIAQYF. For the CDR3, the DNA is TGCGCCAGCAGCTTCGCCAGGTCGATAGCGCAGTACTTC.

This chain uses TRBV5-6 with TRBJ1-1, with TRBD1 matching 7 bases. The V segment lost 4 bases and the J segment 4 bases; nucleotides outside the gene matches: 7. This CDR3 is 14 amino acids long. Per the germline V gene, CDR1 is SGHDT and CDR2 is YYEEEE. In DNA form, the CDR3 reads TGTGCCAGCAGCACGACAGGGCAGGGCACTGAAGCTTTCTTT. Its translation is CASSTTGQGTEAFF.

This clonotype appeared a few times. The V call is TRBV12-3 or TRBV12-4, the J call TRBJ2-5; D is perhaps TRBD1 or TRBD2 (6 bases each). V lost 5 bases and J lost 5, with 18 bases in between. The CDR3 has 15 amino acids. The CDR3 loop is CASSLRRGGGETQYF. In nucleotides, the CDR3 is TGTGCCAGCAGTCTCCGCCGCGGAGGGGGGGAGACCCAGTACTTC.

The CDR3 spells CSASRDRGRGAEQYF. Here the CDR3 DNA reads TGCAGTGCTAGCCGGGACAGGGGGCGCGGGGCCGAGCAGTACTTC. The rearrangement joins TRBV20-1 to TRBJ2-7; 12 nucleotides line up with TRBD1. Germline assignment: CDR1 DFQATT and CDR2 SNEGSKA (reference sequence). V lost 3 bases to trimming and J lost 6 bases; unmatched junction nucleotides: 9. The CDR3 contains 15 residues.

This clonotype was detected ten times or more. This chain connects TRBV12-3 or TRBV12-4 to TRBJ2-3; D gene uncertain. The CDR3 sequence is 13 residues long. V was shortened by 6 bases and J by 1 base, with 8 bases between the two germline ends. The CDR3 here is CASRNIRTDTQYF. The CDR3 DNA reads TGTGCCAGCAGGAATATACGCACAGATACGCAGTATTTT.